The rows below give T cell receptor beta chains drawn from one sample of a study of early T cells in non-severe SARS-CoV-2 infection. TCRdb redid the calling of the 5' RACE reads with MiXCR, one entry per CDR3 protein. The table shows approximately 100,000 distinct CDR3 sequences, with 9.5% to 12% occurring only once. The sequencing sample was made of whole blood. The source is an adult who was a healthcare worker with PCR-confirmed SARS-CoV-2 infection or an uninfected control (not recorded which). Both conserved end residues are trimmed from each CDR3.

J gene: TRBJ1-1
V gene: TRBV30
CDR3 protein: AWSVQGRTEAF

J gene: TRBJ2-7
V gene: TRBV7-6
CDR3 protein: ASSSGQSYEQY

J gene: TRBJ1-1
V gene: TRBV29-1
CDR3 protein: SVESWATEAF

J gene: TRBJ2-1
V gene: TRBV20-1
CDR3 protein: SARASPGILAGSWDEQF

J gene: TRBJ2-1
V gene: TRBV15
CDR3 protein: ATSTYGTGAYNEQF

J gene: TRBJ1-1
V gene: TRBV29-1
CDR3 protein: SVLRGSMNTEAF

J gene: TRBJ2-3
V gene: TRBV11-3
CDR3 protein: ASSFATEGDTQY

J gene: TRBJ1-1
V gene: TRBV5-5
CDR3 protein: ASSPGGYSMNTEAF

J gene: TRBJ2-1
V gene: TRBV10-3
CDR3 protein: AISGGVSSYNEQF

J gene: TRBJ1-1
V gene: TRBV7-9
CDR3 protein: ASSLGFGTEAF

J gene: TRBJ1-6
V gene: TRBV2
CDR3 protein: ASSSGSSYNSPLH

J gene: TRBJ2-1
V gene: TRBV20-1
CDR3 protein: SASPGPLRGNEQF

J gene: TRBJ2-1
V gene: TRBV9
CDR3 protein: ASSPRQGPYNEKF

J gene: TRBJ2-7
V gene: TRBV28
CDR3 protein: ASSPPAYEQY

J gene: TRBJ1-1
V gene: TRBV5-1
CDR3 protein: ASSFLNTEAF

J gene: TRBJ2-7
V gene: TRBV12-3/TRBV12-4
CDR3 protein: ARGRGEQY

J gene: TRBJ2-5
V gene: TRBV27
CDR3 protein: ASSPTDRLQETQY

J gene: TRBJ2-5
V gene: TRBV29-1
CDR3 protein: SVESGGGETQY

J gene: TRBJ1-1
V gene: TRBV9
CDR3 protein: ASSSGQPGTEAF

J gene: TRBJ1-4
V gene: TRBV7-2
CDR3 protein: ASSRSGTRNGEKLF

J gene: TRBJ2-1
V gene: TRBV20-1
CDR3 protein: SASDLSGGTYNEQF

J gene: TRBJ1-2
V gene: TRBV25-1
CDR3 protein: ASSELGENYGYT

J gene: TRBJ2-3
V gene: TRBV9
CDR3 protein: ASSGTSGVSTDTQY

J gene: TRBJ2-3
V gene: TRBV29-1
CDR3 protein: SVEGQATDTQY

J gene: TRBJ2-1
V gene: TRBV7-3
CDR3 protein: ASSLGAMGNNEQF

J gene: TRBJ1-1
V gene: TRBV12-5
CDR3 protein: ASGLAGTGGRAEAF

J gene: TRBJ2-3
V gene: TRBV20-1
CDR3 protein: SANRGQSSDTQY

J gene: TRBJ2-7
V gene: TRBV28
CDR3 protein: ASSLVREPYEQY

J gene: TRBJ2-3
V gene: TRBV6-1
CDR3 protein: ASSEKSGGADTQY